These 31 T cell receptor beta chains originate from one sample sequenced in a study of T cell responses to AZD1222 COVID-19 vaccine. Generated by immunoSEQ multiplex PCR, the TCRdb table keeps only in-frame clones and is missing some. The repertoire holds about 91,000 clones, 80% to 95% seen once, with less than 4% in the top ten. The material was peripheral blood, obtained 28 days after the second AZD1222 dose. Every receptor here comes from an adult who received the AZD1222 COVID-19 vaccine.

The rearrangement links TRBV11-3 to TRBJ1-5; weak D call: TRBD1 (6 bases). Between the trimmed V and J ends, which lost 5 bases and 0 bases, there was a span of 14 bases. The CDR3 length is 16 residues. Germline V gene sequence: CDR1 SGHNT, CDR2 YENEEA. CDR3 bases: TGTGCCAGCAGCACTAGGGGGGTTCGTAGCAATCAGCCCCAGCATTTT. This translates into CASSTRGVRSNQPQHF.

The chain is built from TRBV24-1 and TRBJ1-1, with 8 bases aligning to TRBD1. The CDR3 is made up of 16 amino acids. Germline trimming cut 2 bases from V and 5 bases from J; bases unmatched to any gene: 9. The germline gives CDR1 KGHDR, CDR2 SFDVKD. The DNA of the CDR3 is TGTGCCACCAGTGATTCGAGGACAGGGCGAGGTACTGAAGCTTTCTTT. Translation gives CATSDSRTGRGTEAFF.

This chain links TRBV19 with TRBJ2-3, with 7 bases identical to TRBD1. J lost 7 bases, V lost 5 bases, and 12 bases had no gene match. The CDR3 totals 15 residues. The germline V gene has CDR1 LNHDA and CDR2 SQIVND (reference sequence). The CDR3 nucleotides are TGTGCCAGTAGTCTCCGCGGACAGGAAAGGAATACGCAGTATTTT. Translated: CASSLRGQERNTQYF.

CDR3 sequence reads: CASSQGLGFSNQPQHF. DNA for the CDR3: TGCGCCAGCAGCCAAGGGCTTGGATTTAGCAATCAGCCCCAGCATTTT. The chain links TRBV4-3 to TRBJ1-5, with D uncertain. The CDR3 runs to 16 residues. V was pared by 1 base and J by 0 bases, with 10 bases between. Germline V gene sequence: CDR1 LGHNA, CDR2 YSLEER.

The J gene is TRBJ2-4, the V gene TRBV6-2 or TRBV6-3, with D hard to call. With 2 bases removed from V and 7 bases from J, the gap between germline ends came to 9 bases. Germline V lookup: CDR1 MNHEY, CDR2 SVGEGT. This CDR3 has 13 amino acids. The CDR3 spells CASSYGNRNIQYF. The CDR3 DNA follows: TGTGCCAGCAGTTACGGAAACCGGAACATTCAGTACTTC.

This sequence joins TRBV28 and TRBJ2-3, with D tentatively TRBD2 (7 bases). This CDR3 has 15 residues. The V end lost 3 bases, the J end lost 0 bases, and 10 bases lay between the germline ends. Germline values: CDR1 MDHEN, CDR2 SYDVKM. CDR3 DNA: TGTGCCAGCAGTTTGGGGGGGCTAAGCACAGATACGCAGTATTTT. Protein product: CASSLGGLSTDTQYF.

Judged by abundance, this clone is large. The chain couples TRBV5-1 to TRBJ2-5; D gene ambiguous. Germline lookup yields CDR1 SGHRS and CDR2 YFSETQ. This CDR3 region has 14 residues. The V end was cut by 0 bases, the J end by 0 bases, with 6 bases between. The CDR3 region has the DNA TGCGCCAGCAGCTTGGGGTTCAACCAAGAGACCCAGTACTTC. Translated, it gives CASSLGFNQETQYF.

This rearrangement joins TRBV28 to TRBJ2-7; D is perhaps TRBD2 (7 bases). V was cut by 6 bases and J by 4 bases, with 19 bases left in between. The V gene's germline CDR1 is MDHEN and CDR2 SYDVKM. This CDR3 has 15 residues. CDR3 DNA: TGTGCCAGCAGCCATCATAAGGGGGGGGAGTACGAGCAGTACTTC. Translation gives CASSHHKGGEYEQYF.

This sequence joins TRBV25-1 and TRBJ2-7; D is ambiguous. Germline CDR1 reads MGHDK; CDR2 reads SYGVNS. V was trimmed by 5 bases and J by 1 base, leaving 9 bases between them. The CDR3 is made up of 13 amino acids. The CDR3 DNA reads as TGTGCCAGCAGTCCCCCGGGTTCCTACGAGCAGTACTTC. Translated, it gives CASSPPGSYEQYF.

This chain's CDR3 is CASSLSRAPQHF. CDR3 nucleotide sequence: TGTGCCAGCAGTTTGAGTCGGGCCCCCCAGCATTTT. The rearrangement links TRBV12-3 or TRBV12-4 to TRBJ1-5; D gene ambiguous. V was shortened by 3 bases and J by 10 bases, with 10 bases between the two germline ends. The CDR3 length is 12 residues.

This chain uses TRBV30 with TRBJ2-7, with 7 bases matching TRBD2. The germline gives CDR1 GTSNPN, CDR2 SVGIG (reference sequence). V dropped 8 bases and J dropped 3; count of bases not matched to a gene: 4. The CDR3 spans 11 residues. This chain's CDR3 is CAQGRDYEQYF. CDR3 bases: TGTGCCCAAGGGAGGGACTACGAGCAGTACTTC.

V gene TRBV7-9 combines with J gene TRBJ2-7; 10 bases align to TRBD2. Germline V gene data show CDR1 as SEHNR and CDR2 as FQNEAQ (reference sequence). The J segment lost 2 bases and the V segment lost 5 bases, leaving 3 bases of the junction unmatched. This CDR3 region has 14 residues. The CDR3 region is CASSTSGAAYEQYF. CDR3 nucleotide sequence: TGTGCCAGCAGCACTAGCGGGGCGGCCTACGAGCAGTACTTC. Drawing the rest from reference TRBV7-9 and TRBJ2-7, the complete variable domain is DTGVSQNPRHKITKRGQNVTFRCDPISEHNRLYWYRQTLGQGPEFLTYFQNEAQLEKSRLLSDRFSAERPKGSFSTLEIQRTEQGDSAMYLCASSTSGAAYEQYFGPGTRLTVT.

In its sample, this clone was seen a few times. The rearrangement uses TRBV12-5 and TRBJ2-5; D remains ambiguous. The V and J ends lost 1 base and 0 bases respectively, with 9 bases between them. CDR1 LGHNT and CDR2 FRNRAP come from the germline V gene. This CDR3 contains 15 residues. The CDR3 DNA sequence: TGTGCTAGTGGTTTGGGTATGGCAGACCAAGAGACCCAGTACTTC. It translates to CASGLGMADQETQYF.

In its sample, this clone was seen once. The chain combines TRBV4-2 with TRBJ1-2; D gene unclear. The V end was cut by 0 bases, the J end by 4 bases, with 12 bases between. The CDR3 loop spans 15 amino acids. CDR1 and CDR2 from the germline V gene are LGHNA and YNFKEQ. The CDR3 DNA reads as TGTGCCAGCAGCCAAGAATTCGGCAAAAGCTATGGCTACACCTTC. It translates to CASSQEFGKSYGYTF.

V usage is TRBV6-4 and J usage is TRBJ2-1; 7 positions agree with TRBD2. The ends lost 3 bases at V and 9 bases at J; junction bases unmatched: 5. CDR1 is MRHNA and CDR2 is SNTAGT in the germline V gene. The CDR3 consists of 13 residues. CDR3: CASSEGERGEQFF. The CDR3 bases are TGTGCCAGCAGTGAGGGGGAGCGGGGTGAGCAGTTCTTC.

The chain couples TRBV7-7 to TRBJ1-1; D is unresolved. The CDR3 runs 14 residues. Trimming pared 6 bases from V and 1 base from J, leaving 12 bases between. Germline V lookup: CDR1 SSHAT, CDR2 FNYEAQ (reference sequence). CDR3 DNA sequence: TGTGCCAGCAGTCACCAGAGTGAGAACACTGAAGCTTTCTTT. As protein: CASSHQSENTEAFF.

This rearrangement joins TRBV30 to TRBJ1-2; D remains unclear. Germline V CDR1 and CDR2: GTSNPN, SVGIG (reference sequence). The germline V and J ends were trimmed by 3 bases and 8 bases, with 22 bases remaining between them. The length of the CDR3 is 15 residues. The CDR3 sequence is CAWSPGEGRWRGYTF. CDR3 bases: TGTGCCTGGAGCCCCGGTGAAGGGAGGTGGCGCGGCTACACCTTC.

CDR3 bases: TGTGCCAGCAGTTTGAACAATCAGCCCCAGCATTTT. Amino acid sequence: CASSLNNQPQHF. The genes are TRBV28 and TRBJ1-5; D is undetermined. Germline CDR1 is MDHEN and CDR2 is SYDVKM. The CDR3 spans 12 residues. Trimming took off 3 bases at V and 3 bases at J, with 3 bases between the two ends.

The rearrangement joins TRBV19 to TRBJ1-5; unclear D gene. The CDR3 spans 16 residues. Germline loops: CDR1 LNHDA, CDR2 SQIVND (reference sequence). The V end was cut by 4 bases, the J end by 2 bases, with 15 bases between. CDR3 in DNA: TGTGCCAGTAGTACCCAAAGACACCCTCGCAATCAGCCCCAGCATTTT. It translates to CASSTQRHPRNQPQHF.

J is TRBJ1-2 and V is TRBV25-1; weak D call: TRBD1 (6 bases). CDR1 is MGHDK, CDR2 SYGVNS, per germline. The CDR3 loop spans 15 amino acids. The germline V and J ends were trimmed by 3 bases and 2 bases, with 13 bases remaining between them. CDR3 in amino acids: CASSDQGQTNYGYTF. The CDR3 DNA reads as TGTGCCAGCAGTGATCAAGGACAGACGAACTATGGCTACACCTTC.

The chain carries TRBV11-2 and TRBJ1-1, with a tentative D call TRBD1 (5 bases). V lost 1 base to trimming and J lost 4 bases, with 16 bases between them. Germline V gene lookup returns CDR1 SGHAT and CDR2 FQNNGV. This CDR3 is 16 amino acids long. The CDR3 sequence: CASSLVKGRGGTEAFF. Written as DNA, the CDR3 is TGTGCCAGCAGCTTAGTAAAGGGAAGGGGAGGCACTGAAGCTTTCTTT.

J is TRBJ2-7 and V is TRBV6-1; 12 nucleotides match TRBD2. Germline V gene sequence: CDR1 MNHNS, CDR2 SASEGT. This CDR3 contains 16 residues. V lost 4 bases, J lost 7 bases, and 11 bases stayed unmatched. The CDR3 DNA reads TGTGCCAGCAGTGGGGGACTAGCGGGCCTGAGAGGAGAGCAGTACTTC. Residues: CASSGGLAGLRGEQYF.

This clone was counted a few times. J is TRBJ2-7 and V is TRBV11-3; 8 nucleotides match TRBD1. This CDR3 region has 14 residues. From germline, CDR1 is SGHNT and CDR2 YENEEA. The junction had 5 bases not matched to a gene; V was cut back by 5 bases and J by 2 bases. Written as DNA, the CDR3 is TGTGCCAGCAGCCCGGGACAGGCGCCCTACGAGCAGTACTTC. Its translation is CASSPGQAPYEQYF.

The chain carries TRBV7-9 and TRBJ2-7; tentative D call: TRBD1 (6 bases). Germline V gives CDR1 SEHNR, CDR2 FQNEAQ (reference sequence). V shed 3 bases and J shed 5 bases, with 14 bases lying between them. The CDR3 totals 14 residues. The CDR3 sequence: CASSLSGVFNEQYF. The CDR3 DNA follows: TGTGCCAGCAGCTTGTCAGGGGTTTTCAACGAGCAGTACTTC.

The rearrangement joins TRBV5-8 to TRBJ2-5; TRBD2 aligns across 9 bases. Germline trimming cut 4 bases from V and 5 bases from J; bases unmatched to any gene: 9. Germline V gene data show CDR1 as SGHTS and CDR2 as YDEGEE. The CDR3 is made up of 15 amino acids. CDR3 DNA: TGTGCCAGCAGCCCCCCCGGGAGCGGGGGGGAGACCCAGTACTTC. This sequence encodes CASSPPGSGGETQYF.

The chain uses TRBV19 and TRBJ1-5, with a tentative D call TRBD1 (5 bases). Germline lookup yields CDR1 LNHDA and CDR2 SQIVND (reference sequence). V gave up 6 bases and J gave up 3 bases, with 9 bases separating them. This CDR3 has 13 residues. The CDR3 loop is CASRGEVNQPQHF. For the CDR3, the DNA is TGTGCCAGTAGGGGGGAAGTCAATCAGCCCCAGCATTTT.

The chain has TRBV25-1 and TRBJ1-2; TRBD1 matches at 11 bases. This CDR3 has 15 amino acids. CDR1 and CDR2 from the germline V gene are MGHDK and SYGVNS. V was clipped by 6 bases and J by 8 bases; unmatched bases: 11. The CDR3 DNA follows: TGTGCCAGCAGGCCGGACAGGGGGCTTTTAGGAGGCTACACCTTC. It codes for CASRPDRGLLGGYTF.

The chain has TRBV16 and TRBJ1-5, with a possible D match to TRBD1 (6 bases). The CDR3 has 14 amino acids. Trimming pared 6 bases from V and 3 bases from J, leaving 12 bases between. Per the germline V gene, CDR1 is KGHSY and CDR2 is FQNENV. CDR3 coding DNA: TGTGCCAGCAGTCTGGACAGCTTCAATCAGCCCCAGCATTTT. Translating it yields CASSLDSFNQPQHF.

The chain combines TRBV7-2 with TRBJ2-3, with D perhaps matching TRBD1 or TRBD2 (5 bases each). The germline gives CDR1 SGHTA, CDR2 FQGNSA. Trimming took 1 base from V and 0 from J, leaving 11 bases between them. This CDR3 has 16 residues. CDR3 sequence (DNA): TGTGCCAGCAGCTTAGGCCCGGGACCCAGCACAGATACGCAGTATTTT. Translating gives CASSLGPGPSTDTQYF.

The chain uses TRBV19 and TRBJ1-5, with TRBD1 identical over 8 bases. Germline V gene data show CDR1 as LNHDA and CDR2 as SQIVND (reference sequence). This CDR3 is 17 amino acids long. The V gene end was trimmed by 2 bases and the J gene end by 6 bases; junction bases not matched to a gene: 12. CDR3 in amino acids: CASSISQGATRGQPQHF. CDR3 DNA: TGTGCCAGTAGTATATCGCAGGGGGCGACGAGGGGTCAGCCCCAGCATTTT.

This sequence joins TRBV12-3 or TRBV12-4 and TRBJ1-2; D is ambiguous. The CDR3 covers 13 residues. V dropped 3 bases and J dropped 8 bases, with 13 bases sitting between them. The CDR3 sequence is CASSLRGVGGYTF. The CDR3 DNA is TGTGCCAGCAGTTTGCGGGGTGTGGGGGGCTACACCTTC.